The 3 T cell receptor beta chains given below trace back to one sample, sequenced in a study of Ad26.COV2.S vaccination and SARS-CoV-2 variants. Treatment given: roughly 19 received Ad26.COV2.S at low or high dose, single or two shots; several received placebo; per-sample allocation not given. After the first vaccine or placebo injection, samples were drawn on day 63. Data came from immunoSEQ multiplex PCR; TCRdb stores just in-frame clones and leaves some out. Altogether 200,000 to 300,000 clones are present, 88% being singletons, with the ten largest covering around 10%. Sequenced here: peripheral blood, sampled in a trial of Ad26.COV2.S vaccine versus placebo. The receptors come from a person aged 18-65 years who received the Ad26.COV2.S COVID-19 vaccine or a placebo.

The chain couples TRBV28 to TRBJ1-1; possible D gene TRBD1, 5 bases. Germline CDR1 reads MDHEN; CDR2 reads SYDVKM. V lost 10 bases to trimming and J lost 1 base, with 19 bases between them. This CDR3 has 15 amino acids. The CDR3 reads CATWAAGRTNTEAFF. For the CDR3, the DNA is TGTGCCACGTGGGCCGCAGGGCGGACGAACACTGAAGCTTTCTTT.

This clone has just one count. V gene TRBV28 combines with J gene TRBJ2-7; no reliable D call. The CDR3 runs 10 residues. Germline loops: CDR1 MDHEN, CDR2 SYDVKM. V was shortened by 8 bases and J by 4 bases, with 6 bases between the two germline ends. The CDR3 DNA reads as TGTGCCAGCGCAACATACGAGCAGTACTTC. It yields the protein CASATYEQYF.

This clone has just one count. The gene calls are TRBV10-3 and TRBJ2-7, with 10 bases aligning to TRBD2. The V gene end was trimmed by 6 bases and the J gene end by 0 bases; junction bases not matched to a gene: 2. CDR1 is ENHRY, CDR2 SYGVKD, per germline. This CDR3 comprises 14 residues. The CDR3 DNA reads as TGTGCCATCAGAACTAGCGGGGCCTCCTACGAGCAGTACTTC. Translated: CAIRTSGASYEQYF.